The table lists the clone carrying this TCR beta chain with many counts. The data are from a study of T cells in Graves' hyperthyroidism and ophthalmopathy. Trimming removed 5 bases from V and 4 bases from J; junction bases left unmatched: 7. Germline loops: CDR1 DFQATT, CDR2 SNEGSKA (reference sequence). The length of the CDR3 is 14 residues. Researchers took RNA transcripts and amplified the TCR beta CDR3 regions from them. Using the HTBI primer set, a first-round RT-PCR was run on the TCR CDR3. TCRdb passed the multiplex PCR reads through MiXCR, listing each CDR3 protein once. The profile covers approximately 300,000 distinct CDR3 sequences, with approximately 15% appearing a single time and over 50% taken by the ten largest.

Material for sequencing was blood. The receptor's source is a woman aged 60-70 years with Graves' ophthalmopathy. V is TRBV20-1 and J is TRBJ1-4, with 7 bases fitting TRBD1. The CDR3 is CSARNRGGNEKLFF. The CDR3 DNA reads TGCAGTGCTCGAAACAGGGGAGGTAATGAAAAACTGTTTTTT.